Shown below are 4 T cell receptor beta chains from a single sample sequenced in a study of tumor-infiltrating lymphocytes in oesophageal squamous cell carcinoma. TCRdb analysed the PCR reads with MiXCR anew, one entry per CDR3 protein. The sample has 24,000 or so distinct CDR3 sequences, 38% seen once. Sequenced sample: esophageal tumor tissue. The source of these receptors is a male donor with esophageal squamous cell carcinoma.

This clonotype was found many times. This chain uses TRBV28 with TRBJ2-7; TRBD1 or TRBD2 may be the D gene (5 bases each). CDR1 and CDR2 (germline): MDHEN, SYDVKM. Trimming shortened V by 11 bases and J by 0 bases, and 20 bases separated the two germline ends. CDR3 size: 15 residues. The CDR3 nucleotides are TGTGCCTCAAAGTGGAGAGGGGCCAGCTCCTACGAGCAGTACTTC. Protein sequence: CASKWRGASSYEQYF.

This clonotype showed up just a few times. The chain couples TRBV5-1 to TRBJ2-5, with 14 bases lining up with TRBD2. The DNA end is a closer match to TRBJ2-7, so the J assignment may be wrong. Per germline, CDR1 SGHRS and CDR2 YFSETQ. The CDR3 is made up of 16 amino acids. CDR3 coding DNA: TGCGCCAGCAGCTTGCATCCGGGACTAGCGGGAGACGAGCAGTACTTC. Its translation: CASSLHPGLAGDEQYF.

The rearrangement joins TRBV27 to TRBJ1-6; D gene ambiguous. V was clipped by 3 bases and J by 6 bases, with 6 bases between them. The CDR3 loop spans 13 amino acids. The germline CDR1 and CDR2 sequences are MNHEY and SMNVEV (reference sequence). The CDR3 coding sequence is TGTGCCAGCAGTTTGACTTTTAATTCACCCCTCCACTTT. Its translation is CASSLTFNSPLHF.

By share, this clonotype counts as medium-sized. CDR3 in amino acids: CASSEGAGSTDTQYF. The CDR3 DNA sequence: TGTGCCAGCAGTGAGGGGGCGGGGAGCACAGATACGCAGTATTTT. This rearrangement joins TRBV6-1 to TRBJ2-3; D tentatively fits TRBD1 or TRBD2 (6 bases each). Germline V gene data show CDR1 as MNHNS and CDR2 as SASEGT. The CDR3 contains 15 residues. V lost 3 bases and J 0 bases, leaving 10 bases between the germline ends.